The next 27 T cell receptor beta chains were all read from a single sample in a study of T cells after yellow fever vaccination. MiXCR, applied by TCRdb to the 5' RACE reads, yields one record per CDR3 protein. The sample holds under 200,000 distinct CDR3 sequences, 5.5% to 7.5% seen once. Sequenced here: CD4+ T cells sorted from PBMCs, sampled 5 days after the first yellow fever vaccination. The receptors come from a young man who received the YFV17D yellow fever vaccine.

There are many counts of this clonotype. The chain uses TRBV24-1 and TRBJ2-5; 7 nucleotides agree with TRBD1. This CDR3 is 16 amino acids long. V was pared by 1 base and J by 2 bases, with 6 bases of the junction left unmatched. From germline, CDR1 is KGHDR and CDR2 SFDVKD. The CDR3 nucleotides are TGTGCCACCAGTGATTTAGGGGGACAGAGTCAAGAGACCCAGTACTTC. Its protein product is CATSDLGGQSQETQYF.

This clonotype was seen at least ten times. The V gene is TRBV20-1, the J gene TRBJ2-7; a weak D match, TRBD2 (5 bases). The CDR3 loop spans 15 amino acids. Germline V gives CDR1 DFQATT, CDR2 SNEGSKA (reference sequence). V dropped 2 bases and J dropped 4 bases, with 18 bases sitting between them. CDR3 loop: CSARPPGSDLYEQYV. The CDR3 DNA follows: TGCAGTGCTAGACCCCCGGGCTCGGACTTATACGAGCAGTACGTC.

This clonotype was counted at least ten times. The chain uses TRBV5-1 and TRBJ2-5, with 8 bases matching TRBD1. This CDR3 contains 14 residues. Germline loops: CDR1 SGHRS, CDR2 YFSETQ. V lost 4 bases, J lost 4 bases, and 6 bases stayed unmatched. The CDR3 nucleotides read TGCGCCAGCAGCCCTCAGGGGGCGGGAGAGACCCAGTACTTC. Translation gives CASSPQGAGETQYF.

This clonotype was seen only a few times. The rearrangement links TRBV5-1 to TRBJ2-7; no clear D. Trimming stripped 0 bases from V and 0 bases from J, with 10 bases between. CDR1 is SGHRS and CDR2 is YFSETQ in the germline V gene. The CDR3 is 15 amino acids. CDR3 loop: CASSLGSGDSYEQYV. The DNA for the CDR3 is TGCGCCAGCAGCTTGGGCTCTGGGGACTCCTACGAGCAGTACGTC.

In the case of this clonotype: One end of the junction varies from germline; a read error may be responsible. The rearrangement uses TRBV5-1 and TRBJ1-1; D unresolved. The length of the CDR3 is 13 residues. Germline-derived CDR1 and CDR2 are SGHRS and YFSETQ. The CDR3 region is CASSLDGYTESFF. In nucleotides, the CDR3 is TGCGCCAGCAGCTTGGATGGCTACACTGAATCTTTCTTT.

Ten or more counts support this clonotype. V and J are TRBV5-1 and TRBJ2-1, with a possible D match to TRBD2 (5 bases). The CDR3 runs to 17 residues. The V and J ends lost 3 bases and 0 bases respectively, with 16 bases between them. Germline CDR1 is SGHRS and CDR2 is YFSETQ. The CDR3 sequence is CASSSTAGSGSYNEQFF. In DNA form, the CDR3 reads TGCGCCAGCAGCTCCACGGCAGGCAGCGGCTCCTACAATGAGCAGTTCTTC.

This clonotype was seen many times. This CDR3 is CASSPSAGGPGETQYF. CDR3 coding DNA: TGTGCCAGCAGCCCTTCAGCGGGGGGGCCGGGAGAGACCCAGTACTTC. The chain uses TRBV3-1 and TRBJ2-5, with 10 bases matching TRBD2. After removal of 4 bases from V and 4 bases from J, the junction contained 9 bases not matched to a gene. Germline V lookup: CDR1 LGHDT, CDR2 YNNKEL (reference sequence). The CDR3 length is 16 residues.

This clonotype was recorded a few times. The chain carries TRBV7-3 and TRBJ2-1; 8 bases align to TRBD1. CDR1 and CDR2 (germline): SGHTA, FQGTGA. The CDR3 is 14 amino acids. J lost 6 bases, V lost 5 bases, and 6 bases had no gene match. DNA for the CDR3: TGTGCCAGCAGCAAAGTAGGACAGGGCAATGAGCAGTTCTTC. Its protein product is CASSKVGQGNEQFF.

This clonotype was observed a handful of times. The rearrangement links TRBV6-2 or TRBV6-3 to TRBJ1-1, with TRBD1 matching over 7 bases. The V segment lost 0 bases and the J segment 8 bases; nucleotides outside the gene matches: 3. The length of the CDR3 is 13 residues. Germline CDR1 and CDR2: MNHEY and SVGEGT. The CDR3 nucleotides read TGTGCCAGCAGTTACTCCAGGGGGGGCGAAGCTTTCTTT. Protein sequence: CASSYSRGGEAFF.

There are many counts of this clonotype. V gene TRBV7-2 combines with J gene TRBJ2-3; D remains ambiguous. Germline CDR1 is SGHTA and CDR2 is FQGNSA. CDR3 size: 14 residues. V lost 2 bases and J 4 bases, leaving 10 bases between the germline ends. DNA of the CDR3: TGTGCCAGCAGCTTACAGGCTAGTGCAGATACGCAGTATTTT. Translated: CASSLQASADTQYF.

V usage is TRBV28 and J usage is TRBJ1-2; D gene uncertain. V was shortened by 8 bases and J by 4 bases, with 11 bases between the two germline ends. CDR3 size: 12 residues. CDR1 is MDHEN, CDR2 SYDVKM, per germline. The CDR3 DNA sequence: TGTGCCAGCGTAGGCCCCTCCTATGGCTACACCTTC. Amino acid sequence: CASVGPSYGYTF.

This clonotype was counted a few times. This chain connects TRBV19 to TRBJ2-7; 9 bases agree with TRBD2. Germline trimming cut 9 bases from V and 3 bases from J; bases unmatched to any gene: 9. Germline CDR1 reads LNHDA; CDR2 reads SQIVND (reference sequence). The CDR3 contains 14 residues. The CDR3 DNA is TGTGCCAGCGCAGCGGGGGGAGGGAACTACGAGCAGTACTTC. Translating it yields CASAAGGGNYEQYF.

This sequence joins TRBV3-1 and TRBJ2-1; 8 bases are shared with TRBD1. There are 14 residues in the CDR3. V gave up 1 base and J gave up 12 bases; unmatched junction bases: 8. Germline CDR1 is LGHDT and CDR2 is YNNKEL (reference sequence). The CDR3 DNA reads TGTGCCAGCAGCCAAGGGGGACAGGTCGGCGCGCAGTTCTTC. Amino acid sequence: CASSQGGQVGAQFF.

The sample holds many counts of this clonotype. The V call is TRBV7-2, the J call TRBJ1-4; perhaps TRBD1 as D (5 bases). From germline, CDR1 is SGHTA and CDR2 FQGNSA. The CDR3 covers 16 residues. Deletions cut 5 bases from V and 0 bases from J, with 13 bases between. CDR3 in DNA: TGTGCCAGCAGCAGAGACTCGGGGGCAACTAATGAAAAACTGTTTTTT. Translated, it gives CASSRDSGATNEKLFF.

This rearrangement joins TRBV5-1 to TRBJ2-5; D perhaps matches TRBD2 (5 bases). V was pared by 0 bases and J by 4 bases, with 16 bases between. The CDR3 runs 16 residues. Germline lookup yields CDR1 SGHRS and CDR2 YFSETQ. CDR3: CASSLGERSEAETQYF. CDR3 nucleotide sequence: TGCGCCAGCAGCTTGGGGGAGAGGTCGGAGGCAGAGACCCAGTACTTC.

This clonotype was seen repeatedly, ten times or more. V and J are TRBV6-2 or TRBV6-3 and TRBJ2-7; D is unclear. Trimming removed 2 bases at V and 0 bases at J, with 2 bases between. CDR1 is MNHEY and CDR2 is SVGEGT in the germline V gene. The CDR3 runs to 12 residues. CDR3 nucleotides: TGTGCCAGCAGTTACAGCTCCTACGAGCAGTACGTC. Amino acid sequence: CASSYSSYEQYV.

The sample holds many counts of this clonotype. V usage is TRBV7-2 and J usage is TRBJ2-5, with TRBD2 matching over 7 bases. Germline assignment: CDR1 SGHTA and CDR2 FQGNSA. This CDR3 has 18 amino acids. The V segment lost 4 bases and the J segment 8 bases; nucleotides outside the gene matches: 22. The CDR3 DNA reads TGTGCCAGCAGCTATGACACGGTTGGGACTACCCTTGCTGGCACCCAGTACTTC. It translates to CASSYDTVGTTLAGTQYF.

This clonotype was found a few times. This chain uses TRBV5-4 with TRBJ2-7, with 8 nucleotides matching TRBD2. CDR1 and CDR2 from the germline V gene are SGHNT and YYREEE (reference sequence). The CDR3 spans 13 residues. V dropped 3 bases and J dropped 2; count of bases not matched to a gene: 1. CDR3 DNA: TGTGCCAGCAGCTCGGGGGGGACCTACGAGCAGTACTTC. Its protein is CASSSGGTYEQYF.

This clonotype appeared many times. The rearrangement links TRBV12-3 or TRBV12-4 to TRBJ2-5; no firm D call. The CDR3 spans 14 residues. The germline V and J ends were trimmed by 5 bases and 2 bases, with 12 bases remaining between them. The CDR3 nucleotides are TGTGCCAGCAGTCCCCCGAGCAGGCAAGAGACCCAGTACTTC. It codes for CASSPPSRQETQYF.

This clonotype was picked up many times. This CDR3 reads CASSHDLAGGQETQYF. CDR3 DNA: TGTGCCAGCAGCCATGATCTAGCGGGGGGACAAGAGACCCAGTACTTC. The chain links TRBV4-2 to TRBJ2-5, with 11 bases identical to TRBD2. V dropped 3 bases and J dropped 2; count of bases not matched to a gene: 5. The V gene's germline CDR1 is LGHNA and CDR2 YNFKEQ. The CDR3 totals 16 residues.

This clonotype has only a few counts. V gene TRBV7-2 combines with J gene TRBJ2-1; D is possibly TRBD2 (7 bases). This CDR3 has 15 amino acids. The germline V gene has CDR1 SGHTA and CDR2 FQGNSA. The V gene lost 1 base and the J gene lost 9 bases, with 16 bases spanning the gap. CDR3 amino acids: CASSLGRGGMGEQFF. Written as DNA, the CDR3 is TGTGCCAGCAGCTTAGGAAGGGGGGGGATGGGTGAGCAGTTCTTC.

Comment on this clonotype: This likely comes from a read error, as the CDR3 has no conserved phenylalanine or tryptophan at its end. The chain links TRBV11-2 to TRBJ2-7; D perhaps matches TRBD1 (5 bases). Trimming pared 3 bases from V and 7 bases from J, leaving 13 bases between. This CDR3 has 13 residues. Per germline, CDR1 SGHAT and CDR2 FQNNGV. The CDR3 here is CASSFLQGGEQYD. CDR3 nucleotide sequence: TGTGCCAGCAGCTTTCTCCAGGGCGGAGAGCAGTACGAC.

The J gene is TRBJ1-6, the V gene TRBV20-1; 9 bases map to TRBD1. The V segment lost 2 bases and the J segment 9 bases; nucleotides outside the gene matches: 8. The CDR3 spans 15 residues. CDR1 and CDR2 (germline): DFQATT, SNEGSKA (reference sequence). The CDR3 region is CSARKGTGHRSPLHF. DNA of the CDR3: TGCAGTGCTAGAAAGGGGACAGGGCATCGTTCACCCCTCCACTTT.

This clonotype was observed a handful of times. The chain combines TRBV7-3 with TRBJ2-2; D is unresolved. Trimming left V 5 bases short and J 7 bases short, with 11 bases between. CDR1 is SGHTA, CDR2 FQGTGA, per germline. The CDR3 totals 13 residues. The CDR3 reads CASSLNIIGELFF. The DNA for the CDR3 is TGTGCCAGCAGCCTCAACATAATCGGGGAGCTGTTTTTT.

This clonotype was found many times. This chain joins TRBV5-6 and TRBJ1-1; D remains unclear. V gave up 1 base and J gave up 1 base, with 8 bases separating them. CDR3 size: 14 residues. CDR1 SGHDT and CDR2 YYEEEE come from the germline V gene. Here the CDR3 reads CASSLTGRNTEAFF. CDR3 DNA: TGTGCCAGCAGCTTGACGGGTAGGAACACTGAAGCTTTCTTT.

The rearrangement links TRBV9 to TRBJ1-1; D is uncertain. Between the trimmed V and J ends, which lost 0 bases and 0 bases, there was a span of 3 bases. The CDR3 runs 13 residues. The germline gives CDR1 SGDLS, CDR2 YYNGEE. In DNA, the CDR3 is TGTGCCAGCAGCGTAGCGATGAACACTGAAGCTTTCTTT. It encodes CASSVAMNTEAFF.

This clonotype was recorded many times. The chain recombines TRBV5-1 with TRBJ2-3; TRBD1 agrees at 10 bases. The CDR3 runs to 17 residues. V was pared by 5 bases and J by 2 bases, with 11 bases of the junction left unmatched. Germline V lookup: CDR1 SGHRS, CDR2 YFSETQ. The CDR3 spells CASSTYGTGVPTDTQYF. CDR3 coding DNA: TGCGCCAGCAGTACCTATGGGACAGGGGTTCCCACAGATACGCAGTATTTT.